This T cell receptor (beta chain) was identified during a study of T cell responses to AZD1222 COVID-19 vaccine. Study summary: Pooling of second doses given at about 4 or about 12 weeks was done. Study results and limitations: Possibly, clonal diversity was underestimated; donors were largely white British and included more females. At study baseline, merely six AZD1222 recipients were seropositive.

Trimming stripped 6 bases from V and 8 bases from J, with 13 bases between. Germline lookup yields CDR1 MDHEN and CDR2 SYDVKM. This CDR3 has 13 amino acids. Repertoires were generated with immunoSEQ multiplex PCR, while TCRdb's copy carries only in-frame clones and drops some. This table has over 100,000 clones, roughly 86% appearing once. For this clone: Its antigen is still unknown.

This sequence originates from an adult in good health. This sample comprised peripheral blood, obtained on day 0 of AZD1222 vaccination. This sequence joins TRBV28 and TRBJ1-4; D may be TRBD1 (5 bases). The CDR3 DNA reads TGTGCCAGCAGACGAGGGACGATGGAAAAACTGTTTTTT. It codes for CASRRGTMEKLFF.